Below, 24 T cell receptor beta chains from the same sample are listed, as sequenced in a study of blood T cell repertoires in COVID-19. TCRdb's table, derived via immunoSEQ multiplex PCR, lists solely in-frame clones and lacks some. The table shows some 150,000 clones, with approximately 90% occurring only once. The sample consisted of peripheral blood. These receptors all come from a middle-aged woman with acute or convalescent COVID-19.

In DNA, the CDR3 is TGTGCCAGCAGTTTGGCTAGCGACACCGGGGAGCTGTTTTTT. Translated, it gives CASSLASDTGELFF. The genes are TRBV28 and TRBJ2-2; D is perhaps TRBD2 (6 bases). The ends were cut back, 3 bases at V and 3 bases at J, with 8 bases in the middle. Germline V CDR1 and CDR2: MDHEN, SYDVKM. The CDR3 is made up of 14 amino acids.

V gene TRBV7-3 combines with J gene TRBJ2-3; 13 nucleotides align to TRBD2. Germline V lookup: CDR1 SGHTA, CDR2 FQGTGA. V was clipped by 5 bases and J by 4 bases; unmatched bases: 6. This CDR3 is 16 amino acids long. The CDR3 spells CASSRGLAGRSDTQYF. The DNA for the CDR3 is TGTGCCAGCAGCCGGGGACTAGCGGGACGGTCAGATACGCAGTATTTT. The full variable domain, with the rest looked up from reference TRBV7-3 and TRBJ2-3, is GAGVSQTPSNKVTEKGKYVELRCDPISGHTALYWYRQSLGQGPEFLIYFQGTGAADDSGLPNDRFFAVRPEGSVSTLKIQRTERGDSAVYLCASSRGLAGRSDTQYFGPGTRLTVL.

This chain joins TRBV15 and TRBJ1-3; possibly TRBD1 for D (5 bases). The germline gives CDR1 LNHNV, CDR2 YYDKDF (reference sequence). Trimming removed 0 bases at V and 5 bases at J, with 11 bases between. The length of the CDR3 is 15 residues. The CDR3 coding sequence is TGTGCCACCAGCAGAGATCCACAGGTCCGAAACACCATATATTTT. It yields the protein CATSRDPQVRNTIYF.

The V call is TRBV5-8, the J call TRBJ1-5, with D tentatively TRBD1 (5 bases). The germline CDR1 and CDR2 sequences are SGHTS and YDEGEE. The CDR3 is 15 amino acids. V gave up 8 bases and J gave up 5 bases, with 20 bases separating them. CDR3 region: CASSRDSGEYQPQHF. The CDR3 region has the DNA TGTGCCAGTTCTCGGGACTCTGGGGAGTATCAGCCCCAGCATTTT.

This chain links TRBV11-2 with TRBJ2-4, with TRBD1 as a possible D gene (6 bases). V was pared by 6 bases and J by 3 bases, with 21 bases between. The CDR3 is made up of 17 amino acids. Germline V gene data show CDR1 as SGHAT and CDR2 as FQNNGV. CDR3 amino acids: CASSSWGHAEGKNIQYF. The CDR3 nucleotides are TGTGCCAGCAGTTCGTGGGGACACGCCGAGGGCAAAAACATTCAGTACTTC. Filled out from reference TRBV11-2 and TRBJ2-4, the complete variable domain reads EAGVAQSPRYKIIEKRQSVAFWCNPISGHATLYWYQQILGQGPKLLIQFQNNGVVDDSQLPKDRFSAERLKGVDSTLKIQPAKLEDSAVYLCASSSWGHAEGKNIQYFGAGTRLSVL.

The chain joins TRBV19 to TRBJ2-7, with D perhaps TRBD1 (5 bases). V was clipped by 3 bases and J by 4 bases, with 16 bases between them. The CDR3 is 15 residues long. Germline V gives CDR1 LNHDA, CDR2 SQIVND (reference sequence). CDR3 nucleotides: TGTGCCAGTAGTATCGGCGAGAAGGGGCAATACGAGCAGTACTTC. Translated: CASSIGEKGQYEQYF.

The chain joins TRBV7-8 to TRBJ2-2; 11 bases fit TRBD2. The CDR3 length is 16 residues. The germline CDR1 and CDR2 sequences are SGHVS and FQNEAQ. V was pared by 5 bases and J by 2 bases, with 4 bases of the junction left unmatched. The CDR3 loop reads CASSPTSGRNTGELFF. The CDR3 DNA is TGTGCCAGCAGCCCTACTAGCGGGAGAAACACCGGGGAGCTGTTTTTT.

This chain links TRBV12-3 or TRBV12-4 with TRBJ2-1; no definite D call. Trimming shortened V by 4 bases and J by 5 bases, and 9 bases separated the two germline ends. This CDR3 has 13 residues. The CDR3 loop is CASSSSSHNEQFF. The DNA for the CDR3 is TGTGCCAGCAGTTCGAGTAGCCACAATGAGCAGTTCTTC.

The chain carries TRBV11-1 and TRBJ2-5; 7 bases match TRBD1. The CDR3 is 15 amino acids. V gave up 3 bases and J gave up 4 bases; unmatched junction bases: 8. The germline V gene has CDR1 SGHAT and CDR2 FQDESV (reference sequence). CDR3 loop: CASSFHDRVGETQYF. As DNA, the CDR3 is TGTGCCAGCAGCTTTCACGACAGGGTAGGAGAGACCCAGTACTTC.

The chain recombines TRBV15 with TRBJ1-1; D remains ambiguous. Germline CDR1 and CDR2: LNHNV and YYDKDF (reference sequence). V was shortened by 6 bases and J by 1 base, with 12 bases between the two germline ends. This CDR3 contains 14 residues. DNA for the CDR3: TGTGCCACCAGAGGGCGGGGAACGAACACTGAAGCTTTCTTT. Translating gives CATRGRGTNTEAFF.

A single count supports this clone. The rearrangement joins TRBV4-1 to TRBJ1-1; unclear D gene. The CDR3 has 16 amino acids. CDR1 and CDR2 (germline): MGHRA, YSYEKL. The V gene lost 2 bases and the J gene lost 0 bases, with 13 bases spanning the gap. The CDR3, as DNA: TGCGCCAGCAGCCAACCAAGCAGGAACATGAACACTGAAGCTTTCTTT. Translation: CASSQPSRNMNTEAFF.

The chain uses TRBV11-2 and TRBJ1-3; unclear D gene. V lost 5 bases to trimming and J lost 0 bases, with 11 bases between them. CDR3 length equals 15 residues. Germline-derived CDR1 and CDR2 are SGHAT and FQNNGV. CDR3 sequence: CASSPGGYSGNTIYF. The CDR3 DNA reads TGTGCCAGCAGCCCCGGCGGGTACTCTGGAAACACCATATATTTT.

The rearrangement joins TRBV2 to TRBJ1-5, with TRBD1 matching 10 bases. Germline V lookup: CDR1 SNHLY, CDR2 FYNNEI. The CDR3 consists of 16 residues. The trim removed 6 bases at V and 2 bases at J, leaving 7 bases unmatched. Here the CDR3 reads CASRKTGTGGNQPQHF. CDR3 nucleotide sequence: TGTGCCAGCAGGAAGACCGGGACAGGGGGCAATCAGCCCCAGCATTTT. The full variable domain, its missing parts supplied by reference TRBV2 and TRBJ1-5, is EPEVTQTPSHQVTQMGQEVILRCVPISNHLYFYWYRQILGQKVEFLVSFYNNEISEKSEIFDDQFSVERPDGSNFTLKIRSTKLEDSAMYFCASRKTGTGGNQPQHFGDGTRLSIL.

This clone was seen more than once but under ten times. The rearrangement uses TRBV7-9 and TRBJ2-2; the D gene is possibly TRBD1 (5 bases). V was pared by 3 bases and J by 0 bases, with 14 bases between. The germline V gene has CDR1 SEHNR and CDR2 FQNEAQ (reference sequence). The CDR3 runs to 17 residues. The CDR3 DNA sequence: TGTGCCAGCAGCTTTTCAGGGTCCAAATCGAACACCGGGGAGCTGTTTTTT. Translating it yields CASSFSGSKSNTGELFF.

This clone came up once. The genes are TRBV25-1 and TRBJ1-1; 8 bases map to TRBD1. This CDR3 region has 15 residues. Germline V lookup: CDR1 MGHDK, CDR2 SYGVNS. V dropped 3 bases and J dropped 7; count of bases not matched to a gene: 10. CDR3 residues: CASSDARQGQDEAFF. CDR3 DNA sequence: TGTGCCAGCAGTGATGCAAGGCAGGGACAGGATGAAGCTTTCTTT.

The rearrangement links TRBV5-4 to TRBJ1-2; D may be TRBD1 (5 bases). The germline CDR1 and CDR2 sequences are SGHNT and YYREEE (reference sequence). The CDR3 consists of 16 residues. The V and J ends lost 4 bases and 1 base respectively, with 17 bases between them. CDR3: CASSKRVTEINYGYTF. CDR3 nucleotides: TGTGCCAGCAGCAAACGAGTGACAGAGATTAACTATGGCTACACCTTC.

This CDR3 is CASSQGTSGGNNEQFF. The CDR3 bases are TGTGCCAGCAGCCAGGGGACTAGCGGGGGAAACAATGAGCAGTTCTTC. J is TRBJ2-1 and V is TRBV3-1 (or the pseudogene TRBV3-2), with 14 positions matching TRBD2. The CDR3 extends over 16 amino acids. Per the germline V gene, CDR1 is LGHDT and CDR2 is YNNKEL (reference sequence). The trim removed 3 bases at V and 5 bases at J, leaving 3 bases unmatched.

The V call is TRBV18, the J call TRBJ1-5, with D hard to call. The germline V gene has CDR1 KGHSH and CDR2 LQKENI. The V end lost 3 bases, the J end lost 0 bases, and 3 bases lay between the germline ends. The CDR3 has 13 residues. Written as DNA, the CDR3 is TGTGCCAGCTCACCCTCTAGCAATCAGCCCCAGCATTTT. Translation gives CASSPSSNQPQHF.

This rearrangement joins TRBV27 to TRBJ2-1; TRBD2 agrees at 9 bases. V shed 5 bases and J 2 bases; nucleotides not matched to a gene: 10. Germline CDR1 and CDR2: MNHEY and SMNVEV (reference sequence). The CDR3 loop spans 17 amino acids. CDR3: CASSPKRSSGAYNEQFF. In nucleotides, the CDR3 is TGTGCCAGCAGTCCCAAACGATCTAGCGGGGCCTACAATGAGCAGTTCTTC.

V is TRBV9 and J is TRBJ2-2, with D tentatively TRBD2 (6 bases). The V and J ends lost 3 bases and 4 bases respectively, with 13 bases between them. Germline V gene data show CDR1 as SGDLS and CDR2 as YYNGEE. The CDR3 has 15 residues. The CDR3 spells CASSGLESRTGELFF. Written as DNA, the CDR3 is TGTGCCAGCAGCGGACTAGAGTCCCGCACCGGGGAGCTGTTTTTT.

V gene TRBV4-2 combines with J gene TRBJ2-1; D remains unclear. Germline V gene lookup returns CDR1 LGHNA and CDR2 YNFKEQ. Trimming cost V 1 base and J 10 bases, with 8 bases left between them. This CDR3 region has 12 residues. The chain's CDR3 is CASSQVVQEQFF. CDR3 bases: TGTGCCAGCAGCCAAGTTGTGCAGGAGCAGTTCTTC.

The J gene is TRBJ2-1, the V gene TRBV5-1; 7 bases align to TRBD2. Germline trimming cut 5 bases from V and 6 bases from J; bases unmatched to any gene: 14. The CDR3 covers 16 residues. Germline V gives CDR1 SGHRS, CDR2 YFSETQ. CDR3 nucleotide sequence: TGCGCCAGCAGGTGGGGGACGGAGCGGGGATTCAATGAGCAGTTCTTC. Its translation is CASRWGTERGFNEQFF.

This sequence joins TRBV6-5 and TRBJ2-7; 8 positions agree with TRBD2. Unmatched junction bases numbered 4, after V lost 0 bases and J lost 0 bases. The V gene's germline CDR1 is MNHEY and CDR2 SVGAGI. The CDR3 runs 16 residues. CDR3 sequence: CASSYSGGGSSYEQYF. The DNA for the CDR3 is TGTGCCAGCAGTTACTCTGGCGGGGGGAGCTCCTACGAGCAGTACTTC.

CDR3 region: CASGTTSADLDTQYF. Here the CDR3 DNA reads TGTGCTAGTGGCACTACTAGCGCGGACCTCGATACGCAGTATTTT. The rearrangement joins TRBV12-5 to TRBJ2-3, with 7 bases matching TRBD2. J lost 6 bases, V lost 6 bases, and 12 bases had no gene match. This CDR3 contains 15 residues. CDR1 LGHNT and CDR2 FRNRAP come from the germline V gene.